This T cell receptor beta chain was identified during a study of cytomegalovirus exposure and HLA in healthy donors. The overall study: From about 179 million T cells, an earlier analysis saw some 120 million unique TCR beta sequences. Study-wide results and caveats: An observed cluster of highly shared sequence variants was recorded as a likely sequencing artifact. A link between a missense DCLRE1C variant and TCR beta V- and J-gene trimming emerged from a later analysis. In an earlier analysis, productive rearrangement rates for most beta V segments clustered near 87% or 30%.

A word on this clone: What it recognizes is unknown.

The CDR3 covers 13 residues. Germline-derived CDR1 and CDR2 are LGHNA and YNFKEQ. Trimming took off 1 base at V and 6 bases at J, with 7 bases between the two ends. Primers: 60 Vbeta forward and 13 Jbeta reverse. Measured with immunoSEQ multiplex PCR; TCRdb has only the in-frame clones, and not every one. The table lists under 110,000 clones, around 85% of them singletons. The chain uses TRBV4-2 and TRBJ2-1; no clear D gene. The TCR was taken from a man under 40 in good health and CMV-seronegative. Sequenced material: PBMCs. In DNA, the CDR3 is TGTGCCAGCAGCCAAGCGGGTTTCAATGAGCAGTTCTTC. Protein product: CASSQAGFNEQFF.